The clone carrying this T cell receptor (beta chain) was detected many times. The record originates from a study of T-cell reconstitution after alpha-beta-depleted transplantation in children. It was with unique molecular identifiers that the TCRbeta library was prepared. TCRdb itself ran the PCR reads through MiXCR, one entry per CDR3 protein. Of 200,000 to 300,000 distinct CDR3 sequences in the sample, about 11% were seen once. The CDR3 totals 11 residues. Trimming took off 10 bases at V and 6 bases at J, with 9 bases between the two ends. In germline, CDR1 is MNHEY, CDR2 SVGAGI. The genes are TRBV6-5 and TRBJ2-2; possibly TRBD2 for D (5 bases). The sample in question was PBMCs from the stem cell graft donor, obtained from the stem cell graft. The TCR sequence derives from a human donor who donated a stem cell graft to a child with acute lymphoblastic leukemia. CDR3 residues: CATFGAGELFF. Written as DNA, the CDR3 is TGTGCCACCTTCGGGGCCGGGGAGCTGTTTTTT.